This passage covers 26 T cell receptor beta chains from one sample sequenced in a study of a mutant IDH1 vaccine in newly diagnosed glioma (TCRdb year 2021). Receptors were amplified or captured by the immunoSEQ multiplex PCR assay. TCRdb's version of the immuneACCESS table is confined to in-frame rearrangements and falls short of the full clone set. An unresolved V gene accounts for under half of the shortfall where checked; the remainder is of unknown origin. Across this sample there are 70,000 to 100,000 clones, with roughly 87% seen only once. The ten largest clones capture roughly 5.3% of the sample. The label giving this sample's time point can be read as: baseline, week 1 (first vaccination visit). Per the publication, the treatment or condition label means: pre-vaccination baseline after standard-of-care therapy. This specimen was PBMCs, taken from a glioma patient treated with radiotherapy, temozolomide or both. These receptor sequences come from a man in his forties with glioma. Some clones in this sample may be carry-over from other donors' samples.

The chain recombines TRBV4-2 with TRBJ2-5, with 12 bases identical to TRBD2. Germline-derived CDR1 and CDR2 are LGHNA and YNFKEQ. The CDR3 spans 15 residues. V shed 5 bases, J shed 5 bases, and the junction held 6 bases outside the gene matches. The CDR3 nucleotides are TGTGCCAGCAGCGAGGCTAGCGGGGGGGCGGAGACCCAGTACTTC. This codes for CASSEASGGAETQYF.

V usage is TRBV10-1 and J usage is TRBJ1-6; unclear D gene. Germline V gene sequence: CDR1 WNHNN, CDR2 SYGVQD (reference sequence). CDR3 length: 15 amino acids. Between the trimmed V and J ends, which lost 0 bases and 2 bases, there was a span of 5 bases. For the CDR3, the DNA is TGCGCCAGCAGTGAGTCGGGGACCTATAATTCACCCCTCCACTTT. It codes for CASSESGTYNSPLHF.

The chain has TRBV5-1 and TRBJ2-3; D is ambiguous. The CDR3 consists of 14 residues. Germline values: CDR1 SGHRS, CDR2 YFSETQ. The ends were cut back, 4 bases at V and 5 bases at J, with 14 bases in the middle. The CDR3 nucleotides read TGCGCCAGCAGCCCCGCTGGGCTTGGAGATACGCAGTATTTT. It encodes CASSPAGLGDTQYF.

The chain has TRBV19 and TRBJ2-7; tentatively, D is TRBD1 (6 bases). This CDR3 has 15 amino acids. V was pared by 5 bases and J by 4 bases, with 18 bases between. Germline values: CDR1 LNHDA, CDR2 SQIVND (reference sequence). CDR3 coding DNA: TGTGCCAGTAGTGCAGGTGGGGGCGCAGTTTACGAGCAGTACTTC. Amino acids: CASSAGGGAVYEQYF. The complete variable domain, with remaining parts taken from reference TRBV19 and TRBJ2-7, reads DGGITQSPKYLFRKEGQNVTLSCEQNLNHDAMYWYRQDPGQGLRLIYYSQIVNDFQKGDIAEGYSVSREKKESFPLTVTSAQKNPTAFYLCASSAGGGAVYEQYFGPGTRLTVT.

This chain links TRBV9 with TRBJ2-3; D gene uncertain. The germline V and J ends were trimmed by 1 base and 6 bases, with 12 bases remaining between them. CDR3 length: 14 residues. Looked up from germline, CDR1 is SGDLS and CDR2 is YYNGEE. CDR3: CASSVWDGRDTQYF. For the CDR3, the DNA is TGTGCCAGCAGCGTATGGGATGGTCGGGATACGCAGTATTTT.

This clone was seen a few times. J is TRBJ2-4 and V is TRBV6-5; maybe TRBD2 (6 bases). CDR1 and CDR2 from the germline V gene are MNHEY and SVGAGI. The CDR3 is 15 residues long. V lost 0 bases and J lost 0, with 6 bases in between. CDR3 in amino acids: CASSYSRGAKNIQYF. The CDR3 DNA is TGTGCCAGCAGTTACTCGCGGGGAGCCAAAAACATTCAGTACTTC.

This clone turned up a few times. The gene calls are TRBV14 and TRBJ2-7, with D unresolved. The CDR3 loop spans 12 amino acids. Looked up from germline, CDR1 is SGHDN and CDR2 is FVKESK. V lost 2 bases and J lost 2, with 4 bases in between. CDR3 amino acids: CASSQTPYEQYF. The CDR3 DNA reads as TGTGCCAGCAGCCAAACACCCTACGAGCAGTACTTC.

J is TRBJ2-7 and V is TRBV6-5; D gene uncertain. This CDR3 is built from 11 residues. V gave up 2 bases and J gave up 7 bases, with 6 bases separating them. Germline lookup yields CDR1 MNHEY and CDR2 SVGAGI. CDR3 region: CASSYLGEQYF. The CDR3 DNA sequence: TGTGCCAGCAGTTACCTAGGGGAGCAGTACTTC.

This chain connects TRBV6-4 to TRBJ1-1, with D unclear. Germline V CDR1 and CDR2: MRHNA, SNTAGT. The V and J ends lost 5 bases and 1 base respectively, with 8 bases between them. The CDR3 loop spans 13 amino acids. DNA for the CDR3: TGTGCCAGCAGTTCTCAGCCGAACACTGAAGCTTTCTTT. Encoded protein: CASSSQPNTEAFF.

This chain uses TRBV7-8 with TRBJ2-6; 9 positions match TRBD1. CDR1 SGHVS and CDR2 FQNEAQ come from the germline V gene. This CDR3 is built from 19 residues. Losses at the gene ends were 1 base for V and 0 bases for J; bases not matched to a gene: 7. CDR3 DNA: TGTGCCAGCAGCTTAGATATGGGACAGGGAACCTCTGGGGCCAACGTCCTGACTTTC. It specifies CASSLDMGQGTSGANVLTF.

The J gene is TRBJ2-1, the V gene TRBV4-1; the D gene is possibly TRBD2 (6 bases). V shed 4 bases and J shed 6 bases, with 19 bases lying between them. The CDR3 extends over 16 amino acids. From germline, CDR1 is MGHRA and CDR2 YSYEKL. The CDR3 protein is CASSPRGKRAFNEQFF. CDR3 bases: TGCGCCAGCAGCCCCCGGGGGAAGCGAGCCTTCAATGAGCAGTTCTTC.

This clone was recorded a few times. The V and J genes are TRBV9 and TRBJ1-1, with D unresolved. The germline V gene encodes CDR1 SGDLS and CDR2 YYNGEE. V lost 1 base and J 0 bases, leaving 10 bases between the germline ends. The CDR3 loop spans 15 amino acids. The CDR3 loop reads CASSVFSQMNTEAFF. The CDR3, as DNA: TGTGCCAGCAGCGTATTCTCACAGATGAACACTGAAGCTTTCTTT.

The rearrangement links TRBV14 to TRBJ1-1; D is unresolved. Germline CDR1 and CDR2: SGHDN and FVKESK. Trimming pared 0 bases from V and 0 bases from J, leaving 8 bases between. The CDR3 length is 15 residues. The CDR3 DNA sequence: TGTGCCAGCAGCCAAGATATGGGTTTGAACACTGAAGCTTTCTTT. Protein product: CASSQDMGLNTEAFF.

The V and J genes are TRBV30 and TRBJ2-1; 10 positions match TRBD2. Germline V gene sequence: CDR1 GTSNPN, CDR2 SVGIG (reference sequence). V dropped 3 bases and J dropped 2; count of bases not matched to a gene: 7. The CDR3 sequence is 16 residues long. In DNA, the CDR3 is TGTGCCTGGAGATCGGCTAGCGGGGGCCCCTACAATGAGCAGTTCTTC. Translating gives CAWRSASGGPYNEQFF. Drawing the rest from reference TRBV30 and TRBJ2-1, the complete variable domain is SQTIHQWPATLVQPVGSPLSLECTVEGTSNPNLYWYRQAAGRGLQLLFYSVGIGQISSEVPQNLSASRPQDRQFILSSKKLLLSDSGFYLCAWRSASGGPYNEQFFGPGTRLTVL.

The rearrangement uses TRBV5-4 and TRBJ2-1; 16 nucleotides match TRBD2. Germline loops: CDR1 SGHNT, CDR2 YYREEE (reference sequence). J was trimmed by 2 bases and V by 4 bases; bases with no gene match: 3. This CDR3 has 17 amino acids. The CDR3 is CASSKGTSGGAYNEQFF. The CDR3 DNA follows: TGTGCCAGCAGCAAAGGGACTAGCGGGGGGGCCTACAATGAGCAGTTCTTC.

This clone appeared a single time. This sequence joins TRBV4-1 and TRBJ2-1; D is unclear. This CDR3 spans 14 amino acids. Per the germline V gene, CDR1 is MGHRA and CDR2 is YSYEKL. Deletions cut 4 bases from V and 8 bases from J, with 15 bases between. CDR3 protein: CASSLTGPRDEQFF. The CDR3 DNA follows: TGCGCCAGCAGCCTCACTGGACCTCGGGATGAGCAGTTCTTC.

The V and J genes are TRBV18 and TRBJ1-6; D unresolved. Trimming pared 4 bases from V and 9 bases from J, leaving 13 bases between. Germline lookup yields CDR1 KGHSH and CDR2 LQKENI. The CDR3 loop spans 14 amino acids. Written as DNA, the CDR3 is TGTGCCAGCTCACGAGAGGACTTGGGTTCACCCCTCCACTTT. Translated, it gives CASSREDLGSPLHF. The complete variable domain, with remaining parts taken from reference TRBV18 and TRBJ1-6, reads NAGVMQNPRHLVRRRGQEARLRCSPMKGHSHVYWYRQLPEEGLKFMVYLQKENIIDESGMPKERFSAEFPKEGPSILRIQQVVRGDSAAYFCASSREDLGSPLHFGNGTRLTVT.

This chain connects TRBV5-1 to TRBJ2-2; 9 bases line up with TRBD2. V lost 8 bases and J lost 7; bases outside the gene matches: 15. The CDR3 loop spans 16 amino acids. CDR1 and CDR2 from the germline V gene are SGHRS and YFSETQ. The CDR3 DNA is TGCGCCAGTCGAAAGGTGGCTAGCGGGGTTTACGGGGAGCTGTTTTTT. It codes for CASRKVASGVYGELFF.

The V call is TRBV10-2, the J call TRBJ1-1, with 11 bases lining up with TRBD1. CDR3 length: 13 amino acids. Germline V gene lookup returns CDR1 WSHSY and CDR2 SAAADI. Unmatched junction bases numbered 7, after V lost 8 bases and J lost 8 bases. The CDR3 DNA is TGCGCCAGCGGGGGACAGGGGGTCTCAGAAGCTTTCTTT. Residues: CASGGQGVSEAFF.

Points on this clone: Other DNA sequences in this sample translate to the same CDR3. The rearrangement uses TRBV15 and TRBJ2-7, with 8 positions matching TRBD1. The V gene's germline CDR1 is LNHNV and CDR2 YYDKDF (reference sequence). There are 13 residues in the CDR3. J gave up 4 bases and V 3 bases, and 2 bases lay outside the gene matches. Here the CDR3 DNA reads TGTGCCACCAGCAGGGACAGGGTGTACGAGCAGTACTTC. Its translation is CATSRDRVYEQYF.

The rearrangement uses TRBV5-1 and TRBJ2-1; 10 nucleotides line up with TRBD1. Trimming removed 5 bases from V and 5 bases from J; junction bases left unmatched: 10. CDR1 is SGHRS, CDR2 YFSETQ, per germline. This CDR3 spans 16 amino acids. The CDR3 coding sequence is TGCGCCAGCAGTTTAAAAACCGGGACAGGGGACAATGAGCAGTTCTTC. Residues: CASSLKTGTGDNEQFF.

A single count supports this clone. This chain connects TRBV7-9 to TRBJ2-5; 7 positions match TRBD2. CDR3 length: 15 amino acids. CDR1 SEHNR and CDR2 FQNEAQ come from the germline V gene (reference sequence). The J segment lost 2 bases and the V segment lost 8 bases, leaving 11 bases of the junction unmatched. The CDR3 nucleotides are TGTGCCAGCCTACATTTGGGGGGGGAACAAGAGACCCAGTACTTC. Protein product: CASLHLGGEQETQYF.

The table lists this clone with a count of one. The V call is TRBV9, the J call TRBJ1-4, with D tentatively TRBD1 (5 bases). CDR1 SGDLS and CDR2 YYNGEE come from the germline V gene. The V end was cut by 3 bases, the J end by 4 bases, with 10 bases between. There are 14 residues in the CDR3. The CDR3 DNA sequence: TGTGCCAGCAGCGGACAGCCAAATAATGAAAAACTGTTTTTT. Translation: CASSGQPNNEKLFF.

The chain is built from TRBV2 and TRBJ2-2; possibly TRBD1 or TRBD2 for D (6 bases each). The CDR3 runs to 14 residues. Trimming left V 8 bases short and J 6 bases short, with 16 bases between. From germline, CDR1 is SNHLY and CDR2 FYNNEI. The CDR3 nucleotides are TGTGCCAGCTCTGGGGGGCTAGGGTCCGGGGAGCTGTTTTTT. Protein sequence: CASSGGLGSGELFF.

The V gene is TRBV7-9, the J gene TRBJ2-7; D might be TRBD1 (6 bases). The CDR3 is 12 amino acids. V was shortened by 2 bases and J by 7 bases, with 9 bases between the two germline ends. Germline lookup yields CDR1 SEHNR and CDR2 FQNEAQ (reference sequence). The CDR3 DNA follows: TGTGCCAGCAGCTTATCAGGGGATGAGCAGTACTTC. It codes for CASSLSGDEQYF.

V and J are TRBV9 and TRBJ1-2, with 9 bases lining up with TRBD1. Germline V gene data show CDR1 as SGDLS and CDR2 as YYNGEE. J gave up 4 bases and V 2 bases, and 6 bases lay outside the gene matches. The CDR3 sequence is 15 residues long. The CDR3 spells CASSVGTGSGYGYTF. CDR3 DNA sequence: TGTGCCAGCAGCGTCGGGACAGGGAGCGGCTATGGCTACACCTTC.